One and the same sample provided the 12 T cell receptor beta chains below, sequenced in a study of cytomegalovirus exposure and HLA in healthy donors. The study ran its PCR with 60 Vbeta and 13 Jbeta primers. Repertoires were generated with immunoSEQ multiplex PCR, while TCRdb's copy carries only in-frame clones and drops some. The repertoire holds about 150,000 clones, with about 74% as singletons. Sequencing was done on a sample of PBMCs. These receptors originate from a man between 25 and 39 years old in good health and CMV-seronegative.

The chain has TRBV21-1 and TRBJ2-2; TRBD1, as called in the table, went unchecked against the DNA. TRBV21-1 is a recognized pseudogene. This CDR3 is 15 amino acids long. CDR3 coding DNA: TGTGCCAGCAGCGGCAGGCATGGGAACACCGGGGAGCTGTTTTTT. This translates into CASSGRHGNTGELFF.

This sequence joins TRBV7-6 and TRBJ2-3, with a weak D call TRBD2 (5 bases). Germline loops: CDR1 SGHVS, CDR2 FNYEAQ. This CDR3 region has 18 residues. Between the trimmed V and J ends, which lost 2 bases and 0 bases, there was a span of 18 bases. The CDR3 DNA follows: TGTGCCAGCAGCTTAAGACGGGGAGTCGGACCTAGCACAGATACGCAGTATTTT. Its translation: CASSLRRGVGPSTDTQYF.

The chain has TRBV2 and TRBJ2-2; the match to TRBD1 covers 9 bases. CDR1 is SNHLY, CDR2 FYNNEI, per germline. This CDR3 region has 15 residues. The V and J ends lost 4 bases and 3 bases, in that order; junction bases with no gene match: 3. The CDR3 sequence is CASSGDRAYTGELFF. The CDR3 nucleotides read TGTGCCAGCAGTGGGGACAGGGCGTACACCGGGGAGCTGTTTTTT.

The chain carries TRBV7-9 and TRBJ1-5; a weak D match, TRBD1 (5 bases). Deletions cut 4 bases from V and 4 bases from J, with 8 bases between. The CDR3 totals 13 residues. The germline V gene encodes CDR1 SEHNR and CDR2 FQNEAQ (reference sequence). DNA of the CDR3: TGTGCCAGCAGCTCCCGGGGGAATCAGCCCCAGCATTTT. Translating gives CASSSRGNQPQHF.

The rearrangement links TRBV29-1 to TRBJ2-7, with 9 bases matching TRBD1. The trim removed 6 bases at V and 0 bases at J, leaving 3 bases unmatched. This CDR3 is built from 13 residues. Germline V CDR1 and CDR2: SQVTM, ANQGSEA. CDR3 sequence (DNA): TGCAGCGTGGGACAGGGTAGCTCCTACGAGCAGTACTTC. This sequence encodes CSVGQGSSYEQYF.

This clone has just a few counts. The gene calls are TRBV27 and TRBJ2-2; possible D gene TRBD1, 6 bases. The length of the CDR3 is 17 residues. V dropped 3 bases and J dropped 2 bases, with 16 bases sitting between them. The germline CDR1 and CDR2 sequences are MNHEY and SMNVEV (reference sequence). CDR3 protein: CASSFVLRTANTGELFF. CDR3 nucleotides: TGTGCCAGCAGTTTTGTGTTGAGGACAGCAAACACCGGGGAGCTGTTTTTT.

J is TRBJ2-1 and V is TRBV2; D call uncertain. Germline values: CDR1 SNHLY, CDR2 FYNNEI. CDR3 length equals 11 residues. With 4 bases removed from V and 8 bases from J, the gap between germline ends came to 6 bases. For the CDR3, the DNA is TGTGCCAGCAGTGCGTCCTATGAGCAGTTCTTC. This gives the protein CASSASYEQFF.

This clone appeared once. The rearrangement joins TRBV30 to TRBJ1-4; 9 bases line up with TRBD1. CDR3 size: 18 residues. CDR1 is GTSNPN, CDR2 SVGIG, per germline (reference sequence). V dropped 0 bases and J dropped 7; count of bases not matched to a gene: 15. CDR3 bases: TGTGCCTGGAGTGTATCGTCCGCCTACAGGGGGCAGATTGAAAAACTGTTTTTT. Translated, it gives CAWSVSSAYRGQIEKLFF.

This rearrangement joins TRBV5-1 to TRBJ2-1, with a tentative D call TRBD2 (6 bases). The germline gives CDR1 SGHRS, CDR2 YFSETQ. This CDR3 spans 15 amino acids. V was cut by 2 bases and J by 3 bases, with 12 bases left in between. The CDR3 coding sequence is TGCGCCAGCAGCTTAGCGGGTCGGGTCTACAATGAGCAGTTCTTC. Residues: CASSLAGRVYNEQFF.

The gene calls are TRBV6-4 and TRBJ1-2, with D unclear. The ends were cut back, 0 bases at V and 8 bases at J, with 13 bases in the middle. The germline V gene encodes CDR1 MRHNA and CDR2 SNTAGT. This CDR3 region has 14 residues. CDR3 in amino acids: CASSDSSEAGGYTF. As DNA, the CDR3 is TGTGCCAGCAGTGACTCGTCGGAGGCGGGCGGCTACACCTTC.

CDR3 coding DNA: TGTGCCAGTAGTATAGGCACACAGGGGACGAACACTGAAGCTTTCTTT. This codes for CASSIGTQGTNTEAFF. The chain couples TRBV19 to TRBJ1-1; 7 bases fit TRBD1. This CDR3 has 16 residues. Per the germline V gene, CDR1 is LNHDA and CDR2 is SQIVND (reference sequence). The V and J ends lost 1 base and 1 base, in that order; junction bases with no gene match: 6.

This chain joins TRBV7-8 and TRBJ2-5; TRBD1 agrees at 8 bases. CDR3 length equals 16 residues. Trimming took 5 bases from V and 5 from J; bases not matched to a gene: 13. The germline gives CDR1 SGHVS, CDR2 FQNEAQ. Here the CDR3 reads CASSPSGTGGGETQYF. The CDR3 DNA sequence: TGTGCCAGCAGCCCATCTGGTACAGGGGGAGGCGAGACCCAGTACTTC.